This T cell receptor beta chain was recorded in a study of T cell changes during pregnancy in multiple sclerosis. Sequencing used immunoSEQ multiplex PCR; TCRdb keeps in-frame clones, though not all of them. The sample records tens of thousands of clones, approximately 92% being singletons. Trimming pared 4 bases from V and 6 bases from J, leaving 15 bases between. This CDR3 is 14 amino acids long. Germline V gene lookup returns CDR1 SEHNR and CDR2 FQNEAQ (reference sequence). The genes are TRBV7-9 and TRBJ1-1; a possible D gene is TRBD1 (6 bases). The source was peripheral blood, collected after pregnancy. The receptor comes from a female donor with multiple sclerosis, enrolled in a pregnancy study. CDR3 nucleotides: TGTGCCAGCAGCTCAAAGAAGGGGGGGCCTGAAGCTTTCTTT. It yields the protein CASSSKKGGPEAFF.